These 31 T cell receptor beta chains originate from one sample sequenced in a study of sequential checkpoint blockade in melanoma. The protocol was immunoSEQ multiplex PCR, while the TCRdb copy is restricted to in-frame clones and leaves out a portion. The data contain under 15,000 clones, roughly 80% of them singletons. The treatment denotes: randomized to nivolumab then ipilimumab (arm A) or the reverse (arm B). The sequencing here drew on CD8+ T cells sorted from blood (inferred from file names), taken from a patient given nivolumab and ipilimumab in sequence. Receptor source: a human donor with melanoma.

The chain uses TRBV5-8 and TRBJ1-1; the match to TRBD1 covers 8 bases. The CDR3 spans 14 residues. CDR1 is SGHTS, CDR2 YDEGEE, per germline. V was clipped by 4 bases and J by 1 base; unmatched bases: 3. Written as DNA, the CDR3 is TGTGCCAGCAGCGCGACAGGGGAGAACACTGAAGCTTTCTTT. Translating it yields CASSATGENTEAFF. Full variable domain (remainder filled in from reference TRBV5-8 and TRBJ1-1): EAGVTQSPTHLIKTRGQQATLRCSPISGHTSVYWYQQALGLGLQFLLWYDEGEERNRGNFPPRFSGRQFPNYSSELNVNALELEDSALYLCASSATGENTEAFFGQGTRLTVV.

The V and J genes are TRBV7-9 and TRBJ2-5; D is undetermined. Trimming removed 5 bases from V and 1 base from J, with 14 bases in between. This CDR3 region has 15 residues. CDR1 is SEHNR and CDR2 is FQNEAQ in the germline V gene (reference sequence). The CDR3 sequence is CASSPEESFQETQYF. The CDR3 nucleotides read TGTGCCAGCAGCCCCGAGGAATCTTTCCAAGAGACCCAGTACTTC.

V and J are TRBV4-3 and TRBJ2-3; 10 nucleotides agree with TRBD1. This CDR3 is built from 19 residues. Germline V lookup: CDR1 LGHNA, CDR2 YSLEER. The V and J ends lost 2 bases and 0 bases, in that order; junction bases with no gene match: 11. CDR3 amino acids: CASSQNRDRGPLSTDTQYF. The CDR3 region has the DNA TGCGCCAGCAGCCAAAACCGGGACAGGGGACCCCTAAGCACAGATACGCAGTATTTT.

The genes are TRBV28 and TRBJ2-5; 8 bases map to TRBD2. Germline assignment: CDR1 MDHEN and CDR2 SYDVKM. The CDR3 spans 15 residues. J gave up 6 bases and V 1 base, and 7 bases lay outside the gene matches. The CDR3 loop is CASSLFTTSVKTQYF. CDR3 bases: TGTGCCAGCAGTTTATTTACGACTAGCGTAAAGACCCAGTACTTC.

V and J are TRBV7-6 and TRBJ2-3; weak D call: TRBD2 (7 bases). The V gene's germline CDR1 is SGHVS and CDR2 FNYEAQ. Deletions cut 4 bases from V and 4 bases from J, with 15 bases between. This CDR3 region has 15 residues. CDR3 sequence reads: CASSWGGGEADTQYF. The CDR3 DNA reads TGTGCCAGCAGCTGGGGGGGCGGAGAAGCAGATACGCAGTATTTT.

The chain recombines TRBV4-1 with TRBJ2-1, with a weak D call TRBD2 (6 bases). V lost 0 bases and J lost 1, with 10 bases in between. The CDR3 has 16 amino acids. Germline lookup yields CDR1 MGHRA and CDR2 YSYEKL. Here the CDR3 reads CASSQEASVSYNEQFF. CDR3 sequence (DNA): TGCGCCAGCAGCCAAGAGGCTAGCGTTTCCTACAATGAGCAGTTCTTC.

The chain recombines TRBV30 with TRBJ1-6, with 7 bases fitting TRBD1. The J segment lost 5 bases and the V segment lost 1 base, leaving 5 bases of the junction unmatched. Germline V CDR1 and CDR2: GTSNPN, SVGIG (reference sequence). This CDR3 region has 15 residues. The CDR3 DNA reads TGTGCCTGGAGTGCTCCTGGACAGGATAATTCACCCCTCCACTTT. This encodes CAWSAPGQDNSPLHF. Full variable domain (remainder filled in from reference TRBV30 and TRBJ1-6): SQTIHQWPATLVQPVGSPLSLECTVEGTSNPNLYWYRQAAGRGLQLLFYSVGIGQISSEVPQNLSASRPQDRQFILSSKKLLLSDSGFYLCAWSAPGQDNSPLHFGNGTRLTVT.

The chain recombines TRBV11-3 with TRBJ2-6, with a weak D call TRBD1 (5 bases). Trimming left V 5 bases short and J 2 bases short, with 10 bases between. Germline CDR1 is SGHNT and CDR2 is YENEEA. CDR3 length: 15 residues. The CDR3 spells CASSKDSAGANVLTF. The CDR3 DNA reads TGTGCCAGCAGCAAAGACAGCGCTGGGGCCAACGTCCTGACTTTC.

This chain links TRBV5-1 with TRBJ1-5, with D possibly matching TRBD1 (6 bases). CDR3 length: 16 amino acids. Trimming removed 3 bases from V and 0 bases from J, with 13 bases in between. CDR1 is SGHRS, CDR2 YFSETQ, per germline. The CDR3: CASSSPGQISNQPQHF. CDR3 nucleotides: TGCGCCAGCAGCTCTCCGGGACAAATTAGCAATCAGCCCCAGCATTTT.

This chain connects TRBV6-1 to TRBJ1-6; D is uncertain. V lost 1 base and J lost 6, with 7 bases in between. The CDR3 has 14 residues. CDR1 is MNHNS and CDR2 is SASEGT in the germline V gene. The CDR3 loop is CASSEGASNSPLHF. CDR3 sequence (DNA): TGTGCCAGCAGTGAAGGTGCCAGTAATTCACCCCTCCACTTT.

This sequence joins TRBV5-1 and TRBJ2-3, with TRBD2 identical over 12 bases. Trimming cost V 1 base and J 6 bases; bases outside gene matches: 3. This CDR3 comprises 15 residues. Germline values: CDR1 SGHRS, CDR2 YFSETQ. CDR3 residues: CASSLTSGGLDTQYF. The DNA of the CDR3 is TGCGCCAGCAGCTTGACTAGCGGGGGGCTCGATACGCAGTATTTT.

This clone is a singleton in its sample. The chain joins TRBV27 to TRBJ2-3; D not resolved. Trimming took off 3 bases at V and 1 base at J, with 8 bases between the two ends. This CDR3 is 14 amino acids long. Germline CDR1 reads MNHEY; CDR2 reads SMNVEV (reference sequence). DNA for the CDR3: TGTGCCAGCAGTTTCGGCGGAGGCACAGATACGCAGTATTTT. This gives the protein CASSFGGGTDTQYF.

This rearrangement joins TRBV28 to TRBJ2-5, with 7 bases lining up with TRBD1. The J call may be mistaken, given a closer DNA end match to TRBJ2-7. This CDR3 comprises 16 residues. Germline loops: CDR1 MDHEN, CDR2 SYDVKM. DNA of the CDR3: TGTGCCAGCAGTTCGACCCGACAGGGACCGAACTACGAGCAGTACTTC. Its protein is CASSSTRQGPNYEQYF.

The rearrangement links TRBV13 to TRBJ2-3; 12 positions match TRBD2. CDR3 length equals 16 residues. J gave up 4 bases and V 3 bases, and 5 bases lay outside the gene matches. Germline CDR1 PRHDT, CDR2 FYEKMQ (reference sequence). CDR3 coding DNA: TGTGCCAGCAGCTTTTGGACTAGCGGGGTGTCAGATACGCAGTATTTT. This codes for CASSFWTSGVSDTQYF.

The sample holds one count of this clone. The chain employs TRBV5-5 and TRBJ1-1; 7 positions match TRBD1. The CDR3 covers 13 residues. With 3 bases clipped from V and 4 bases from J, the junction kept 3 bases outside the gene matches. Germline V CDR1 and CDR2: SGHKS, YYEKEE (reference sequence). The CDR3 nucleotides are TGTGCCAGCAGCTGGGACAGCGGCACTGAAGCTTTCTTT. This gives the protein CASSWDSGTEAFF.

The rearrangement joins TRBV6-6 to TRBJ2-7; TRBD2 matches 8 bases. The length of the CDR3 is 15 residues. Germline CDR1 and CDR2: MNHNY and SVGAGI (reference sequence). J gave up 3 bases and V 2 bases, and 6 bases lay outside the gene matches. The CDR3 DNA sequence: TGTGCCAGCAGTTACCCCAGCGGGGGTATCTACGAGCAGTACTTC. This sequence encodes CASSYPSGGIYEQYF.

This clone showed up just once. The chain links TRBV30 to TRBJ2-7; possibly TRBD1 for D (5 bases). The V and J ends lost 1 base and 2 bases respectively, with 15 bases between them. This CDR3 has 15 amino acids. Germline CDR1 GTSNPN, CDR2 SVGIG (reference sequence). CDR3 loop: CAWSDLYDRTYEQYF. The CDR3 DNA is TGTGCCTGGAGTGACCTTTACGACAGAACCTACGAGCAGTACTTC.

The rearrangement links TRBV7-9 to TRBJ2-1; 9 nucleotides align to TRBD1. The length of the CDR3 is 16 residues. Germline V gives CDR1 SEHNR, CDR2 FQNEAQ (reference sequence). V gave up 8 bases and J gave up 8 bases; unmatched junction bases: 16. The DNA of the CDR3 is TGTGCCAGCCAAATTAACCGGGACAGGGCGATCGATGAGCAGTTCTTC. This codes for CASQINRDRAIDEQFF.

This chain connects TRBV5-6 to TRBJ1-2; tentative D call: TRBD1 (6 bases). Germline CDR1 and CDR2: SGHDT and YYEEEE. V was shortened by 0 bases and J by 4 bases, with 19 bases between the two germline ends. The length of the CDR3 is 17 residues. This CDR3 reads CASSLDRVGEPRYGYTF. CDR3 bases: TGTGCCAGCAGCTTGGACAGGGTGGGGGAGCCTCGCTATGGCTACACCTTC.

With regard to this clone: Within the sample, other DNA sequences also encode this same CDR3. The chain couples TRBV7-9 to TRBJ2-5, with D possibly being TRBD2 (6 bases). Per germline, CDR1 SEHNR and CDR2 FQNEAQ (reference sequence). Trimming removed 0 bases from V and 4 bases from J, with 15 bases in between. The CDR3 consists of 16 residues. CDR3 DNA: TGTGCCAGCAGCTTAGCGTCGGGGGTACGACGAGAGACCCAGTACTTC. As protein: CASSLASGVRRETQYF.

The V call is TRBV13, the J call TRBJ2-5, with 10 bases fitting TRBD1. This CDR3 is 15 amino acids long. Unmatched junction bases numbered 9, after V lost 6 bases and J lost 5 bases. CDR1 PRHDT and CDR2 FYEKMQ come from the germline V gene (reference sequence). Here the CDR3 reads CASSVGTGVTETQYF. CDR3 coding DNA: TGTGCCAGCAGTGTCGGGACAGGGGTTACGGAGACCCAGTACTTC.

This clone has a single count. The chain links TRBV7-6 to TRBJ2-6; 10 nucleotides line up with TRBD1. CDR3 length: 19 residues. V gave up 0 bases and J gave up 0 bases; unmatched junction bases: 5. CDR1 is SGHVS, CDR2 FNYEAQ, per germline. The CDR3, as DNA: TGTGCCAGCAGCTTAGCTCCATGGGACAGGGGCTCTGGGGCCAACGTCCTGACTTTC. This codes for CASSLAPWDRGSGANVLTF.

The chain recombines TRBV14 with TRBJ1-1; 7 bases align to TRBD1. The V and J ends lost 0 bases and 8 bases, in that order; junction bases with no gene match: 6. Germline lookup yields CDR1 SGHDN and CDR2 FVKESK. The CDR3 loop spans 14 amino acids. The CDR3 loop is CASSQDWGTVEAFF. CDR3 DNA sequence: TGTGCCAGCAGCCAAGATTGGGGGACAGTAGAAGCTTTCTTT.

V and J are TRBV6-1 and TRBJ1-1; no definite D call. Trimming removed 0 bases at V and 3 bases at J, with 11 bases between. The germline V gene has CDR1 MNHNS and CDR2 SASEGT. CDR3 length: 15 residues. The CDR3 nucleotides read TGTGCCAGCAGTGAAGCCCTGGGTCGGGACACTGAAGCTTTCTTT. Protein sequence: CASSEALGRDTEAFF.

The chain recombines TRBV7-9 with TRBJ2-1; TRBD2 matches 9 bases. Germline V gives CDR1 SEHNR, CDR2 FQNEAQ (reference sequence). The ends lost 2 bases at V and 7 bases at J; junction bases unmatched: 6. The CDR3 totals 15 residues. CDR3 coding DNA: TGTGCCAGCAGCTTACTGGCGGGGGGGAGAAATGAGCAGTTCTTC. It codes for CASSLLAGGRNEQFF.

The V call is TRBV10-1, the J call TRBJ2-5; 10 nucleotides agree with TRBD1. V gave up 6 bases and J gave up 5 bases; unmatched junction bases: 9. Germline V CDR1 and CDR2: WNHNN, SYGVQD (reference sequence). The CDR3 is 15 residues long. The CDR3 region is CASSDDRGREETQYF. Written as DNA, the CDR3 is TGCGCCAGCAGCGATGACAGGGGGCGCGAGGAGACCCAGTACTTC.

CDR3 bases: TGTGCCAGCAGCTTGGACAGGGTTTGGAACGAGCAGTACTTC. This translates into CASSLDRVWNEQYF. The chain employs TRBV5-4 and TRBJ2-7; weak D call: TRBD1 (6 bases). Germline-derived CDR1 and CDR2 are SGHNT and YYREEE (reference sequence). The ends were cut back, 0 bases at V and 5 bases at J, with 12 bases in the middle. The CDR3 is 14 amino acids.

The chain joins TRBV14 to TRBJ2-3; D ambiguous. CDR1 and CDR2 from the germline V gene are SGHDN and FVKESK. This CDR3 comprises 14 residues. V was shortened by 0 bases and J by 6 bases, with 10 bases between the two germline ends. CDR3 sequence: CASSQDALPDTQYF. Written as DNA, the CDR3 is TGTGCCAGCAGCCAAGATGCGCTACCCGATACGCAGTATTTT. The complete variable domain, with remaining parts taken from reference TRBV14 and TRBJ2-3, reads EAGVTQFPSHSVIEKGQTVTLRCDPISGHDNLYWYRRVMGKEIKFLLHFVKESKQDESGMPNNRFLAERTGGTYSTLKVQPAELEDSGVYFCASSQDALPDTQYFGPGTRLTVL.

This clone came up a few times. The chain links TRBV19 to TRBJ1-2; D may be TRBD1 (5 bases). Germline CDR1 LNHDA, CDR2 SQIVND (reference sequence). The CDR3 sequence is 12 residues long. The V and J ends lost 8 bases and 6 bases respectively, with 13 bases between them. The CDR3 is CASSGFDHGYTF. The CDR3 DNA reads as TGTGCCAGTTCAGGGTTTGACCATGGCTACACCTTC.

This rearrangement joins TRBV28 to TRBJ2-1; 13 nucleotides match TRBD2. This CDR3 contains 15 residues. Unmatched junction bases numbered 7, after V lost 4 bases and J lost 10 bases. Germline V gene lookup returns CDR1 MDHEN and CDR2 SYDVKM. CDR3 region: CASSSGLAGVQEQFF. CDR3 coding DNA: TGTGCCAGCAGTTCAGGACTAGCGGGGGTGCAAGAGCAGTTCTTC.

The chain employs TRBV6-1 and TRBJ1-4, with a tentative D call TRBD1 (5 bases). Per germline, CDR1 MNHNS and CDR2 SASEGT. The ends were cut back, 4 bases at V and 5 bases at J, with 23 bases in the middle. The CDR3 is 18 residues long. The CDR3 coding sequence is TGTGCCAGCAGTGCAACTCCAGGGCGAGCGAAACTAAATGAAAAACTGTTTTTT. Its protein is CASSATPGRAKLNEKLFF.